This T cell receptor beta chain was sequenced during a study of early T cells in non-severe SARS-CoV-2 infection. The overall study: Bulk RNA from unsorted whole blood was sequenced; chains were unpaired. Overall study results and limits: VDJdb matches were skewed toward anti-spike CD8 T cell responses.

Unique molecular identifiers were affixed to single, distinct cDNA molecules. TCRdb passed the 5' RACE reads through MiXCR, listing each CDR3 protein once. The sample includes 80,000 to 100,000 distinct CDR3 sequences, approximately 11% of them seen just once. This clonotype was seen only a few times. What it recognizes is unknown. V shed 1 base and J shed 2 bases, with 3 bases lying between them. Per germline, CDR1 LGHNA and CDR2 YNFKEQ. The CDR3 extends over 14 amino acids. The rearrangement uses TRBV4-2 and TRBJ1-6; D is uncertain. Sample: whole blood, taken at baseline. The clonotype was recovered from an adult who was a healthcare worker with PCR-confirmed SARS-CoV-2 infection or an uninfected control (not recorded which). The CDR3 loop is CASSQAAYNSPLHF. CDR3 nucleotide sequence: TGTGCCAGCAGCCAAGCGGCCTATAATTCACCCCTCCACTTT.